The 26 T cell receptor beta chains below all came from one sample that was sequenced in a study of T cell responses to AZD1222 COVID-19 vaccine. Clones were read by immunoSEQ multiplex PCR, and TCRdb kept only the in-frame ones, dropping some. This repertoire shows about 140,000 clones, roughly 89% found once; its top ten account for about 5.5%. Sequenced material: peripheral blood, taken on day 0 of AZD1222 vaccination. These receptors were obtained from an adult in good health.

V gene TRBV4-2 combines with J gene TRBJ1-1; D remains unclear. There are 14 residues in the CDR3. The V gene's germline CDR1 is LGHNA and CDR2 YNFKEQ. V lost 0 bases, J lost 8 bases, and 13 bases lay in between. The CDR3 DNA is TGTGCCAGCAGCCAAGATCGGATACGGGCGGAAGCTTTCTTT. Its protein is CASSQDRIRAEAFF.

The chain has TRBV5-1 and TRBJ2-7, with D perhaps assigned TRBD1 or TRBD2 (5 bases each). The V end was cut by 2 bases, the J end by 9 bases, with 24 bases between. CDR1 SGHRS and CDR2 YFSETQ come from the germline V gene. The CDR3 totals 16 residues. The DNA for the CDR3 is TGCGCCAGCAGCTTTCGGGGCGACAAGTCCCTACGAGGGCAGTACTTC. This encodes CASSFRGDKSLRGQYF.

This clone was detected once. The chain combines TRBV5-8 with TRBJ1-2, with 7 bases aligning to TRBD1. In germline, CDR1 is SGHTS, CDR2 YDEGEE. The CDR3 totals 15 residues. J gave up 4 bases and V 2 bases, and 8 bases lay outside the gene matches. Written as DNA, the CDR3 is TGTGCCAGCAGCTTTGGGCCGACAGGGACCTATGGCTACACCTTC. It translates to CASSFGPTGTYGYTF.

V is TRBV27 and J is TRBJ1-4, with unresolved D. Germline V gene lookup returns CDR1 MNHEY and CDR2 SMNVEV (reference sequence). This CDR3 comprises 16 residues. The V end was cut by 5 bases, the J end by 7 bases, with 20 bases between. CDR3 residues: CASSLRTRLRPEKLFF. DNA for the CDR3: TGTGCCAGCAGTCTCCGGACTCGCCTTCGACCTGAAAAACTGTTTTTT. Combining the CDR3 with reference TRBV27 and TRBJ1-4 gives the whole variable domain EAQVTQNPRYLITVTGKKLTVTCSQNMNHEYMSWYRQDPGLGLRQIYYSMNVEVTDKGDVPEGYKVSRKEKRNFPLILESPSPNQTSLYFCASSLRTRLRPEKLFFGSGTQLSVL.

The genes are TRBV5-1 and TRBJ1-5; D remains ambiguous. CDR3 length equals 13 residues. CDR1 and CDR2 from the germline V gene are SGHRS and YFSETQ. The V end lost 0 bases, the J end lost 4 bases, and 5 bases lay between the germline ends. CDR3 bases: TGCGCCAGCAGCTTGGGGAGAAATCAGCCCCAGCATTTT. It yields the protein CASSLGRNQPQHF.

V and J are TRBV28 and TRBJ1-4; D remains unclear. The CDR3 loop spans 13 amino acids. Germline V CDR1 and CDR2: MDHEN, SYDVKM. Between the trimmed V and J ends, which lost 9 bases and 4 bases, there was a span of 12 bases. Here the CDR3 DNA reads TGTGCCAGTAAGCCCTCAATTAATGAAAAACTGTTTTTT. The encoded protein is CASKPSINEKLFF.

The rearrangement joins TRBV6-5 to TRBJ1-2; weak D call: TRBD1 (5 bases). Trimming removed 2 bases at V and 6 bases at J, with 16 bases between. The CDR3 length is 15 residues. The germline gives CDR1 MNHEY, CDR2 SVGAGI. The CDR3: CASSYEAGTYDGYTF. Written as DNA, the CDR3 is TGTGCCAGCAGTTACGAGGCAGGGACGTATGATGGCTACACCTTC.

The V and J genes are TRBV6-1 and TRBJ2-2, with 11 bases fitting TRBD2. Germline assignment: CDR1 MNHNS and CDR2 SASEGT. The CDR3 extends over 16 amino acids. Losses at the gene ends were 2 bases for V and 7 bases for J; bases not matched to a gene: 6. CDR3 region: CASSEFLAGGGGELFF. In nucleotides, the CDR3 is TGTGCCAGCAGTGAATTTCTAGCGGGAGGAGGCGGGGAGCTGTTTTTT.

V is TRBV24-1 and J is TRBJ2-1; 7 bases match TRBD1. Germline V CDR1 and CDR2: KGHDR, SFDVKD. CDR3 length equals 14 residues. V trimming: 4 bases; J trimming: 3 bases; junction bases outside the gene matches: 2. For the CDR3, the DNA is TGTGCCACCAGTGACGGGGACAGCTACAATGAGCAGTTCTTC. It encodes CATSDGDSYNEQFF.

The rearrangement joins TRBV6-5 to TRBJ1-1; 9 bases are shared with TRBD1. Trimming took 7 bases from V and 7 from J; bases not matched to a gene: 7. The CDR3 has 13 residues. Per germline, CDR1 MNHEY and CDR2 SVGAGI. CDR3 sequence: CASKTGGRIEAFF. CDR3 in DNA: TGTGCCAGCAAGACAGGGGGTAGGATTGAAGCTTTCTTT.

This clone was seen a few times. The rearrangement links TRBV15 to TRBJ1-5; the D is unclear. Germline CDR1 reads LNHNV; CDR2 reads YYDKDF (reference sequence). The ends were cut back, 5 bases at V and 7 bases at J, with 15 bases in the middle. The length of the CDR3 is 14 residues. The CDR3 nucleotides are TGTGCCACCAGCCCGGCGACCGTAGGGCAGCCCCAGCATTTT. It encodes CATSPATVGQPQHF.

Here the CDR3 DNA reads TGTGCCAGCAGTGAAAAACCAAGCACACTCAGGGTAAACAATGAGCAGTTCTTC. Translated: CASSEKPSTLRVNNEQFF. The chain combines TRBV25-1 with TRBJ2-1; perhaps TRBD1 as D (5 bases). In germline, CDR1 is MGHDK, CDR2 SYGVNS. V lost 2 bases and J 5 bases, leaving 22 bases between the germline ends. The CDR3 is made up of 18 amino acids. Based on the CDR3 plus reference TRBV25-1 and TRBJ2-1, the full variable domain is EADIYQTPRYLVIGTGKKITLECSQTMGHDKMYWYQQDPGMELHLIHYSYGVNSTEKGDLSSESTVSRIRTEHFPLTLESARPSHTSQYLCASSEKPSTLRVNNEQFFGPGTRLTVL.

The chain combines TRBV6-2 or TRBV6-3 with TRBJ2-3; 7 nucleotides match TRBD2. The CDR3 extends over 16 amino acids. Germline V gene sequence: CDR1 MNHEY, CDR2 SVGEGT. The V segment lost 4 bases and the J segment 2 bases; nucleotides outside the gene matches: 9. The CDR3 is CASSSLVGGPTDTQYF. Here the CDR3 DNA reads TGTGCCAGCAGTTCTTTGGTGGGAGGGCCCACAGATACGCAGTATTTT.

The rearrangement links TRBV19 to TRBJ2-7, with TRBD1 matching over 9 bases. The CDR3 length is 13 residues. Germline loops: CDR1 LNHDA, CDR2 SQIVND (reference sequence). V trimming: 6 bases; J trimming: 4 bases; junction bases outside the gene matches: 4. Written as DNA, the CDR3 is TGTGCCAGTAGGGGGACAGGGCGTTACGAGCAGTACTTC. Protein sequence: CASRGTGRYEQYF.

The J gene is TRBJ2-1, the V gene TRBV7-9; tentatively, D is TRBD1 or TRBD2 (7 bases each). CDR1 is SEHNR and CDR2 is FQNEAQ in the germline V gene (reference sequence). CDR3 length: 16 residues. Trimming stripped 5 bases from V and 8 bases from J, with 22 bases between. CDR3 residues: CASSTSQGGKVDEQFF. The CDR3 nucleotides read TGTGCCAGCAGCACCTCCCAGGGGGGGAAGGTTGATGAGCAGTTCTTC.

The chain combines TRBV6-5 with TRBJ2-7, with 10 bases aligning to TRBD2. Trimming cost V 4 bases and J 1 base; bases outside gene matches: 7. The CDR3 sequence is 16 residues long. Germline V gene data show CDR1 as MNHEY and CDR2 as SVGAGI. Here the CDR3 DNA reads TGTGCCAGCAGTTCTACTAGCGGGACTTCTTCCTACGAGCAGTACTTC. It encodes CASSSTSGTSSYEQYF.

V and J are TRBV7-8 and TRBJ2-2; a possible D gene is TRBD2 (5 bases). There are 16 residues in the CDR3. Per germline, CDR1 SGHVS and CDR2 FQNEAQ. V dropped 5 bases and J dropped 6 bases, with 19 bases sitting between them. CDR3 loop: CASSPGVIVRAGELFF. The CDR3 DNA reads TGTGCCAGCAGCCCCGGGGTCATCGTCCGGGCCGGGGAGCTGTTTTTT.

This chain joins TRBV21-1 and TRBJ1-2; the table calls TRBD1, which could not be checked here. TRBV21-1 is deemed a pseudogene. The CDR3 consists of 20 residues. The CDR3 nucleotides read TGTGCCAGCAGCACCAACCGCTTGGGGCCGGGTTTTAGCCTTAACTATGGCTACACCTTC. This sequence encodes CASSTNRLGPGFSLNYGYTF.

This clone was seen only once. This rearrangement joins TRBV6-5 to TRBJ2-2, with a possible D match to TRBD1 (5 bases). V lost 2 bases and J lost 6, with 16 bases in between. There are 16 residues in the CDR3. Per the germline V gene, CDR1 is MNHEY and CDR2 is SVGAGI. CDR3 bases: TGTGCCAGCAGTTACCCTGGGGCGACGAGCTCCGGGGAGCTGTTTTTT. Amino acids: CASSYPGATSSGELFF.

The chain links TRBV2 to TRBJ2-5, with D uncertain. Trimming took 8 bases from V and 4 from J, leaving 8 bases between them. In germline, CDR1 is SNHLY, CDR2 FYNNEI. The CDR3 length is 11 residues. The CDR3 sequence is CASWLPETQYF. The CDR3 DNA reads TGTGCCAGCTGGCTGCCAGAGACCCAGTACTTC.

J is TRBJ1-1 and V is TRBV27, with D maybe TRBD1 (5 bases). V was clipped by 11 bases and J by 0 bases, with 13 bases between them. The CDR3 has 13 residues. The V gene's germline CDR1 is MNHEY and CDR2 SMNVEV (reference sequence). The CDR3 region has the DNA TGTGCCTCGAGCAGACAGATGAACACTGAAGCTTTCTTT. As protein: CASSRQMNTEAFF.

Only one count was recorded for this clone. V is TRBV27 and J is TRBJ2-3; D is unresolved. V was cut by 4 bases and J by 1 base, with 3 bases left in between. The CDR3 extends over 12 amino acids. Germline V gives CDR1 MNHEY, CDR2 SMNVEV (reference sequence). For the CDR3, the DNA is TGTGCCAGCAGTTCCCGCACAGATACGCAGTATTTT. This codes for CASSSRTDTQYF.

This clone appeared a single time. The chain has TRBV4-1 and TRBJ2-7; 7 bases are a match to TRBD2. V was pared by 4 bases and J by 2 bases, with 8 bases of the junction left unmatched. Per germline, CDR1 MGHRA and CDR2 YSYEKL. This CDR3 is 15 amino acids long. The CDR3: CASSLGLAGAYEQYF. The CDR3 coding sequence is TGCGCCAGCAGCCTGGGGCTGGCGGGAGCCTACGAGCAGTACTTC.

The V call is TRBV7-2, the J call TRBJ1-5; D call uncertain. CDR1 is SGHTA and CDR2 is FQGNSA in the germline V gene. The length of the CDR3 is 13 residues. Trimming took off 5 bases at V and 5 bases at J, with 10 bases between the two ends. The CDR3 DNA reads as TGTGCCAGCAGCACGACCTTTGATCAGCCCCAGCATTTT. Residues: CASSTTFDQPQHF.

The chain has TRBV5-8 and TRBJ2-3; the match to TRBD1 covers 10 bases. CDR1 and CDR2 from the germline V gene are SGHTS and YDEGEE. V shed 5 bases and J 4 bases; nucleotides not matched to a gene: 13. CDR3 length: 17 residues. For the CDR3, the DNA is TGTGCCAGCAGTTGGACAGGGGGTAGCGGGACGGCAGATACGCAGTATTTT. Amino acids: CASSWTGGSGTADTQYF.

About this clone: Distinct nucleotide sequences in the sample also encode this CDR3. The V and J genes are TRBV9 and TRBJ1-2, with D possibly being TRBD1 (5 bases). The CDR3 has 13 amino acids. V was trimmed by 2 bases and J by 2 bases, leaving 7 bases between them. Germline V gives CDR1 SGDLS, CDR2 YYNGEE. The CDR3 protein is CASSVGGNYGYTF. CDR3 DNA sequence: TGTGCCAGCAGCGTCGGGGGAAACTATGGCTACACCTTC.